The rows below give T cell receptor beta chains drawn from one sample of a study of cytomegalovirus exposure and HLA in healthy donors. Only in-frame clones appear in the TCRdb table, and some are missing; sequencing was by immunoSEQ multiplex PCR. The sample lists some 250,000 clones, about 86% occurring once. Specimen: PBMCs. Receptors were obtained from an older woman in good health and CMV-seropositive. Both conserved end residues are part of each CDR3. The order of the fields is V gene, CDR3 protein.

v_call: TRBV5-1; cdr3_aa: CASSLRLAGGPNEQFF
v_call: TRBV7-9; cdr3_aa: CASSLTRDTEAFF
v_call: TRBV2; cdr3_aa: CASKPGGGAKNIQYF
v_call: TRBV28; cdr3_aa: CASSLPGANVLTF
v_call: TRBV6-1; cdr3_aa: CASSDWAAGGYTF
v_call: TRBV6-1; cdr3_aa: CASSAEETKFKNIQYF
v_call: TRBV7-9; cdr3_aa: CASSFEAAKTGNTIYF
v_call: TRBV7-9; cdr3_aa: CSSSQAGTGNEKLFF
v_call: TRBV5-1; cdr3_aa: CASSLGSSVYEQYF
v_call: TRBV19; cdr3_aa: CASSLSGGYNEQFF
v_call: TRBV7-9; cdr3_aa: CASSLAAFSYEQYF
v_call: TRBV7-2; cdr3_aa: CASSLAGNYEQYF
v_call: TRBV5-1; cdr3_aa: CASRPSGSHYEQYF
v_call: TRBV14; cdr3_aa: CASSQVGGSPYNEQFF
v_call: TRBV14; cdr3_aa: CASSTLPDTQYF
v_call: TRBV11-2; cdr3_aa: CASSSLAGVIEQYF
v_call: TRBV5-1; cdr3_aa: CASSFTGTTGELFF
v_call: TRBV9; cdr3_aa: CASSARAGQQETQYF
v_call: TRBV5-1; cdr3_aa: CASSLGGDSSYEQYF
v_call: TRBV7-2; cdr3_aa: CASSSRDRGLYGYTF
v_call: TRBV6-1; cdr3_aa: CARRQVNTEAFF
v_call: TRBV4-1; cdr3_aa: CASSRGLAGENEQFF
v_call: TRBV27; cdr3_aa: CASSPRTGPYEQYF
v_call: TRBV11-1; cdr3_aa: CASSTRDRRRGTEAFF
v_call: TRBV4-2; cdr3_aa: CASSNKLDSYEQYF
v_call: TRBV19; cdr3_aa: CASSAADRINYGYTF
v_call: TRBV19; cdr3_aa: CASSPRTGAYSGANVLTF
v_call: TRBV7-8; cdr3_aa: CASSPLTGIANQPQHF
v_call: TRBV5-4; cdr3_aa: CASSSGYNEQFF
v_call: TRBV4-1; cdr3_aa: CASSPVGGASTGELFF
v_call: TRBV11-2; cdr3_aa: CASGAGVSRYQETQYF
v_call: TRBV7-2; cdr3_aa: CASMGSIWYGYTF
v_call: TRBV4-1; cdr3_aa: CASSQDRVGRGLRGYTF
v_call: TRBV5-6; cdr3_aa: CASSLGDSPMELFF
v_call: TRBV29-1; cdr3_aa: CSVEDWEGQGANEQFF
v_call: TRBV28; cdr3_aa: CASSLSRGFSGYTF
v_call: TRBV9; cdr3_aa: CASSARVDLNEQFF
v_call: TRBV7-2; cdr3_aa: CASSLAPAYEQYF
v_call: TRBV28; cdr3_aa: CASSFLPGQGPEAFF
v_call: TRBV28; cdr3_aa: CASSPWAQGNTEAFF
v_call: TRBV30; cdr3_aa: CAWQTSGALTDTQYF
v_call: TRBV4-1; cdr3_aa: CASSQEAPGWYTEAFF
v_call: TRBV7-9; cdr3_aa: CASSSRLAGEKTGELFF